This record concerns one T cell receptor beta chain sequence. What it binds is unknown. This entry is derived from a study of breast tumors, draining lymph nodes, adjacent tissues. Findings and limits, study-wide: Most tumor T cells seemingly derive from lymph node, then expand in tumor. Compared with lymph nodes, tumors were less diverse; compared with nontumor tissue, more. Luminal-like breast cancer showed significantly greater tumor-nontumor repertoire similarity than basal-like breast cancer did. That most tumor T cells come from lymph nodes remained unproven.

The CDR3 covers 16 residues. CDR1 is SGHDN, CDR2 FVKESK, per germline. V was shortened by 0 bases and J by 4 bases, with 13 bases between the two germline ends. MiXCR was run by TCRdb on the multiplex PCR reads, yielding one entry per CDR3 protein. The sample contains approximately 28,000 distinct CDR3 sequences, 60% to 80% of which appear only once. This TCR was sampled from a female donor with breast cancer. Some clones in this sample may be carry-over from other donors' samples. The chain carries TRBV14 and TRBJ2-1; D possibly corresponds to TRBD2 (5 bases). Sequences were obtained from breast tumor tissue. CDR3 nucleotide sequence: TGTGCCAGCAGCCAAGATCATCGGCTAGCTTACAATGAGCAGTTCTTC. Amino acids: CASSQDHRLAYNEQFF.